Shown below are 29 T cell receptor beta chains from a single sample sequenced in a study of post-analysis software for immune sequencing data (dated by TCRdb to between 2014 and 2016). Broader findings and caveats from the paper: Patients showed significantly higher frequencies than controls for roughly 5 TRBV segments, among them TRBV5-6, TRBV5-1 and TRBV20-1.

The receptor library was made with PCR. Sequencer: Illumina HiSeq 2500. To reduce PCR and sequencing biases, unique molecular identifiers were built into the TCR beta cDNA libraries. TCRdb itself trimmed the public reads at Q25 with fastp, ran MiXCR and retained productive beta chains. Every distinct CDR3 protein forms one entry, paired with its most common genes and DNA. The sample table shows hundreds of thousands of distinct CDR3 sequences, and roughly three fifths are seen once. Approximately 11% of the sample is taken by the ten largest. These receptors have no identified antigens. The sample taken for sequencing was blood. The source of these receptors is a girl aged 2-10 years with multiple sclerosis.

DNA for the CDR3: TGTGCCAGCCAAGCGGGACAGGGGTTTTTAGGTACGCAGTATTTT. It translates to CASQAGQGFLGTQYF. J is TRBJ2-3 and V is TRBV2; TRBD1 agrees at 10 bases. Germline values: CDR1 SNHLY, CDR2 FYNNEI. Trimming at V came to 8 bases and at J to 8 bases, leaving 13 bases not matched to a gene. The CDR3 length is 15 residues.

This clonotype was counted a few times. The gene calls are TRBV20-1 and TRBJ2-1, with D possibly being TRBD1 (5 bases). Between the trimmed V and J ends, which lost 5 bases and 4 bases, there was a span of 15 bases. The CDR3 extends over 14 amino acids. CDR1 and CDR2 from the germline V gene are DFQATT and SNEGSKA (reference sequence). The CDR3 bases are TGCAGTGCTGCTCAGCCCCAGGGATACAATGAGCAGTTCTTC. Translation: CSAAQPQGYNEQFF.

In this sample, this clonotype turned up a few times. This chain uses TRBV5-1 with TRBJ2-1; 9 nucleotides agree with TRBD2. Germline V gene data show CDR1 as SGHRS and CDR2 as YFSETQ. V was pared by 3 bases and J by 8 bases, with 12 bases of the junction left unmatched. The CDR3 extends over 16 amino acids. The CDR3 region is CASSSLAGRASYEQFF. CDR3 in DNA: TGCGCCAGCAGCTCCCTAGCGGGAAGGGCATCCTATGAGCAGTTCTTC.

As to this clonotype: At one of its ends the junction is not consistent with the germline gene, which may arise from a read error. The V and J genes are TRBV5-1 and TRBJ2-7; weak D call: TRBD2 (6 bases). The CDR3 runs 14 residues. Germline V gene sequence: CDR1 SGHRS, CDR2 YFSETQ. CDR3: CASSLPGESYEQYF. CDR3 coding DNA: TGTGCCAGCAGTTTACCGGGGGAATCTTACGAGCAGTACTTC.

The V call is TRBV2, the J call TRBJ2-7; no reliable D call. Germline V gene data show CDR1 as SNHLY and CDR2 as FYNNEI. The CDR3 contains 10 residues. Trimming removed 4 bases at V and 5 bases at J, with 3 bases between. This CDR3 reads CASSVHEQYF. The DNA of the CDR3 is TGTGCCAGCAGTGTGCACGAGCAGTACTTC.

This chain joins TRBV27 and TRBJ2-3, with unresolved D. Germline-derived CDR1 and CDR2 are MNHEY and SMNVEV (reference sequence). The CDR3 has 14 residues. Between the trimmed V and J ends, which lost 6 bases and 6 bases, there was a span of 16 bases. The CDR3 nucleotides are TGTGCCAGCAGCCCAGACTCCATTCTGGATACGCAGTATTTT. Protein: CASSPDSILDTQYF.

V and J are TRBV7-2 and TRBJ2-3; 7 bases align to TRBD2. CDR3 length: 14 amino acids. With V trimmed by 5 bases and J by 4 bases, 6 bases remained unmatched. Germline V CDR1 and CDR2: SGHTA, FQGNSA. The CDR3 region has the DNA TGTGCCAGCAGCCCCCGCGGGAGTTCAGATACGCAGTATTTT. This encodes CASSPRGSSDTQYF.

The CDR3 DNA sequence: TGTGCCAGCAAGGAAAACGGCATGAACACTGAAGCTTTCTTT. Encoded protein: CASKENGMNTEAFF. This chain connects TRBV2 to TRBJ1-1; D unclear. Germline CDR1 is SNHLY and CDR2 is FYNNEI. V was shortened by 7 bases and J by 0 bases, with 12 bases between the two germline ends. The CDR3 consists of 14 residues.

This clonotype was counted a few times. V usage is TRBV5-5 and J usage is TRBJ2-3, with D unclear. Germline V gives CDR1 SGHKS, CDR2 YYEKEE (reference sequence). The CDR3 loop spans 19 amino acids. With 3 bases removed from V and 0 bases from J, the gap between germline ends came to 23 bases. The CDR3 here is CASSSQKRPLAFSTDTQYF. DNA of the CDR3: TGTGCCAGCAGCTCCCAAAAACGACCGCTGGCATTTAGCACAGATACGCAGTATTTT. Full variable domain (missing parts from reference TRBV5-5 and TRBJ2-3): DAGVTQSPTHLIKTRGQQVTLRCSPISGHKSVSWYQQVLGQGPQFIFQYYEKEERGRGNFPDRFSARQFPNYSSELNVNALLLGDSALYLCASSSQKRPLAFSTDTQYFGPGTRLTVL.

This clonotype showed up just once. The chain combines TRBV6-2 or TRBV6-3 with TRBJ2-7, with a tentative D call TRBD2 (5 bases). V was cut by 6 bases and J by 3 bases, with 12 bases left in between. This CDR3 region has 13 residues. The V gene's germline CDR1 is MNHEY and CDR2 SVGEGT. CDR3 loop: CASRPSRHYEQYF. CDR3 coding DNA: TGTGCCAGCAGGCCTAGCAGGCACTACGAGCAGTACTTC.

This clonotype was observed a handful of times. The chain uses TRBV20-1 and TRBJ1-2; 7 bases are shared with TRBD1. The trim removed 3 bases at V and 8 bases at J, leaving 15 bases unmatched. The germline CDR1 and CDR2 sequences are DFQATT and SNEGSKA (reference sequence). This CDR3 contains 15 residues. The CDR3 sequence: CSASEGAARGSGYTF. The CDR3 coding sequence is TGCAGTGCTAGTGAGGGGGCAGCGCGGGGGTCCGGCTACACCTTC.

The chain couples TRBV6-5 to TRBJ2-7; 12 bases align to TRBD2. Germline trimming cut 7 bases from V and 1 base from J; bases unmatched to any gene: 8. From germline, CDR1 is MNHEY and CDR2 SVGAGI. The CDR3 sequence is 16 residues long. CDR3 residues: CASISIGLAGSYEQYF. The CDR3 DNA reads TGTGCCAGCATTTCCATCGGACTAGCGGGGTCCTACGAGCAGTACTTC.

Only a few counts were recorded for this clonotype. A junction boundary mismatches the germline segment, possibly from a read error. The chain uses TRBV2 and TRBJ1-5; 11 nucleotides align to TRBD1. There are 15 residues in the CDR3. The germline CDR1 and CDR2 sequences are SNHLY and FYNNEI. The CDR3 protein is CASSGPGTGGQPQHF. The CDR3 region has the DNA TGTGCTAGCAGTGGCCCTGGGACAGGGGGTCAGCCCCAGCATTTT. Using reference TRBV2 and TRBJ1-5 for the parts outside the CDR3, the full variable domain is EPEVTQTPSHQVTQMGQEVILRCVPISNHLYFYWYRQILGQKVEFLVSFYNNEISEKSEIFDDQFSVERPDGSNFTLKIRSTKLEDSAMYFCASSGPGTGGQPQHFGDGTRLSIL.

The chain recombines TRBV14 with TRBJ2-2; either TRBD1 or TRBD2 may fit D (5 bases each). The V end lost 0 bases, the J end lost 0 bases, and 20 bases lay between the germline ends. The CDR3 loop spans 20 amino acids. The germline V gene has CDR1 SGHDN and CDR2 FVKESK. The CDR3 spells CASSQDRNQLGTANTGELFF. The CDR3 bases are TGTGCCAGCAGCCAAGACAGAAACCAACTAGGGACGGCGAACACCGGGGAGCTGTTTTTT.

This clonotype was seen only a few times. This chain connects TRBV7-9 to TRBJ2-5; 9 bases align to TRBD2. V shed 5 bases and J 2 bases; nucleotides not matched to a gene: 6. The CDR3 runs 15 residues. The germline V gene encodes CDR1 SEHNR and CDR2 FQNEAQ (reference sequence). The CDR3 here is CASSARLAAQETQYF. DNA of the CDR3: TGTGCCAGCAGCGCCAGACTAGCGGCACAAGAGACCCAGTACTTC.

V and J are TRBV4-1 and TRBJ2-3; 11 bases agree with TRBD1. Unmatched junction bases numbered 4, after V lost 3 bases and J lost 5 bases. Germline CDR1 reads MGHRA; CDR2 reads YSYEKL. The CDR3 loop spans 15 amino acids. For the CDR3, the DNA is TGCGCCAGCAGCCACGGACAGGGGGCCGGAGATACGCAGTATTTT. It specifies CASSHGQGAGDTQYF.

This clonotype has just a few counts. The chain has TRBV10-3 and TRBJ2-3, with TRBD2 identical over 8 bases. The CDR3 contains 16 residues. V lost 3 bases and J lost 6; bases outside the gene matches: 11. Germline CDR1 and CDR2: ENHRY and SYGVKD. Written as DNA, the CDR3 is TGTGCCATCAGTGAAGTGAGCGGGAGCGATAAGGATACGCAGTATTTT. Amino acids: CAISEVSGSDKDTQYF.

V and J are TRBV2 and TRBJ2-7, with D tentatively TRBD1 (5 bases). The CDR3 covers 12 residues. Germline CDR1 is SNHLY and CDR2 is FYNNEI. Trimming cost V 8 bases and J 3 bases, with 11 bases left between them. The CDR3 coding sequence is TGTGCCAGCGCGACAGAATACTACGAGCAGTACTTC. Protein sequence: CASATEYYEQYF.

This clonotype was observed a handful of times. This chain joins TRBV15 and TRBJ1-1, with unresolved D. CDR3 length: 16 amino acids. Germline V lookup: CDR1 LNHNV, CDR2 YYDKDF (reference sequence). V was pared by 4 bases and J by 1 base, with 16 bases between. The CDR3 bases are TGTGCCACCAGCACTGGCCAGACCACAGAGAACACTGAAGCTTTCTTT. The encoded protein is CATSTGQTTENTEAFF. The whole variable domain, remainder taken from reference TRBV15 and TRBJ1-1, is DAMVIQNPRYQVTQFGKPVTLSCSQTLNHNVMYWYQQKSSQAPKLLFHYYDKDFNNEADTPDNFQSRRPNTSFCFLDIRSPGLGDTAMYLCATSTGQTTENTEAFFGQGTRLTVV.

This clonotype showed up just a few times. The chain carries TRBV29-1 and TRBJ2-7; TRBD2 matches 9 bases. The CDR3 totals 15 residues. Germline CDR1 and CDR2: SQVTM and ANQGSEA. With 0 bases clipped from V and 4 bases from J, the junction kept 7 bases outside the gene matches. This chain's CDR3 is CSVEDIAGEGYEQYF. The DNA of the CDR3 is TGCAGCGTTGAAGACATAGCGGGAGAGGGGTACGAGCAGTACTTC.

This sequence joins TRBV6-5 and TRBJ2-3; D is ambiguous. The CDR3 sequence is 14 residues long. V was trimmed by 6 bases and J by 1 base, leaving 11 bases between them. Germline V gene sequence: CDR1 MNHEY, CDR2 SVGAGI. The CDR3 loop reads CASSLPGGTDTQYF. As DNA, the CDR3 is TGTGCCAGCAGCCTCCCAGGCGGCACAGATACGCAGTATTTT.

This sequence joins TRBV11-2 and TRBJ2-5; a weak D match, TRBD1 (7 bases). Gene TRBJ2-7 matches the end of the DNA better, so the J call may be wrong. The CDR3 runs to 16 residues. Germline V gives CDR1 SGHAT, CDR2 FQNNGV. The CDR3 nucleotides read TGTGCCAGCAGCTTCCCCAAAAAGACAGGGAGGTGCGAGCAGTACTTC. This sequence encodes CASSFPKKTGRCEQYF.

This clonotype was counted only a few times. The chain joins TRBV20-1 to TRBJ2-7; 8 nucleotides line up with TRBD2. The DNA matches TRBJ2-5 better at its end, which makes the J call doubtful. The CDR3 runs 15 residues. Germline CDR1 reads DFQATT; CDR2 reads SNEGSKA (reference sequence). In DNA form, the CDR3 reads TGCAGTGCTAGCCCGACTAGCGCCCTAAGGGAGACCCAGTACTTC. Translating it yields CSASPTSALRETQYF.

V and J are TRBV7-9 and TRBJ2-7; possibly TRBD1 for D (6 bases). CDR1 is SEHNR and CDR2 is FQNEAQ in the germline V gene (reference sequence). V lost 5 bases to trimming and J lost 2 bases, with 19 bases between them. This CDR3 spans 16 amino acids. CDR3 DNA sequence: TGTGCCAGCAGCCCAGTTCAGGGGTTCAATACCTACGAGCAGTACTTC. Its protein is CASSPVQGFNTYEQYF.

This clonotype has more than one count but fewer than ten. The rearrangement uses TRBV7-9 and TRBJ2-1; 13 positions match TRBD2. The V gene end was trimmed by 1 base and the J gene end by 9 bases; junction bases not matched to a gene: 3. The CDR3 is 15 residues long. CDR1 and CDR2 (germline): SEHNR, FQNEAQ (reference sequence). In DNA form, the CDR3 reads TGTGCCAGCAGCTTAGAACTAGCGGGGGGGCGTGAGCAGTTCTTC. It codes for CASSLELAGGREQFF.

The V call is TRBV6-5, the J call TRBJ2-6; possibly TRBD2 for D (6 bases). Between the trimmed V and J ends, which lost 2 bases and 0 bases, there was a span of 14 bases. The CDR3 covers 18 residues. CDR1 and CDR2 (germline): MNHEY, SVGAGI. Here the CDR3 DNA reads TGTGCCAGCAGTTACACGGGGGTCCTGAGCTCTGGGGCCAACGTCCTGACTTTC. It specifies CASSYTGVLSSGANVLTF.

This clonotype occurred a few times. The genes are TRBV7-9 and TRBJ2-1; tentatively, D is TRBD2 (6 bases). Trimming took 1 base from V and 4 from J, leaving 23 bases between them. Germline V gene sequence: CDR1 SEHNR, CDR2 FQNEAQ (reference sequence). The length of the CDR3 is 19 residues. The CDR3 DNA follows: TGTGCCAGCAGCTTAGGTGGTTATGGGCGGGATAAAGGTTACAATGAGCAGTTCTTC. Amino acid sequence: CASSLGGYGRDKGYNEQFF.

This chain uses TRBV6-5 with TRBJ2-1; the match to TRBD2 covers 7 bases. Germline V CDR1 and CDR2: MNHEY, SVGAGI. The CDR3 consists of 17 residues. Unmatched junction bases numbered 10, after V lost 0 bases and J lost 5 bases. CDR3 DNA sequence: TGTGCCAGCAGTTACTCCATCCTCCGCGGGGGAAACAATGAGCAGTTCTTC. This gives the protein CASSYSILRGGNNEQFF.

The V gene is TRBV9, the J gene TRBJ1-6; D is perhaps TRBD1 (6 bases). The germline CDR1 and CDR2 sequences are SGDLS and YYNGEE. The CDR3 has 15 residues. The V and J ends lost 7 bases and 6 bases respectively, with 17 bases between them. Written as DNA, the CDR3 is TGTGCCAGCGGATCCTTACAGGGTGGTAATTCACCCCTCCACTTT. As protein: CASGSLQGGNSPLHF.